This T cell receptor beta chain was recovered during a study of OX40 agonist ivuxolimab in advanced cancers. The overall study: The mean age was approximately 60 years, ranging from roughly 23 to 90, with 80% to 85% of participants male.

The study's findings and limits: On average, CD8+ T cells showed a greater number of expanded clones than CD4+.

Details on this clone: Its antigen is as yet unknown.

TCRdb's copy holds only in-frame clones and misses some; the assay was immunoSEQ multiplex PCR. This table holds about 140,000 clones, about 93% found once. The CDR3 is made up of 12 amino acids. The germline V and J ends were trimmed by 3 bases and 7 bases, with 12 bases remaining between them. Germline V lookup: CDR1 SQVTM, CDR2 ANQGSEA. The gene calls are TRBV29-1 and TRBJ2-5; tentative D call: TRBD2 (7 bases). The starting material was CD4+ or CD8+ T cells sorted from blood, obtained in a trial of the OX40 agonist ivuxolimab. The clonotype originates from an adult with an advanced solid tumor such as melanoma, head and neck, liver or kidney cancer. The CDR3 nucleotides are TGCAGCGTTGAGGGGGGGCGCGGGACCCAGTACTTC. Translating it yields CSVEGGRGTQYF.